The next 16 T cell receptor beta chains were all read from a single sample in a study of T cells in Graves' hyperthyroidism and ophthalmopathy. Amplified TCR beta CDR3 regions came from RNA transcripts. HTBI primers were the set used in a first-round RT-PCR of the TCR CDR3. MiXCR, run by TCRdb on the multiplex PCR reads, gives a single entry per CDR3 protein. This sample has 650,000 to 750,000 distinct CDR3 sequences, with about 15% found just once. The sequenced material came from blood. All receptors come from a woman younger than 35 with Graves' hyperthyroidism.

The V gene is TRBV5-5, the J gene TRBJ2-3; D unresolved. Germline V gene data show CDR1 as SGHKS and CDR2 as YYEKEE (reference sequence). This CDR3 region has 15 residues. V was shortened by 5 bases and J by 0 bases, with 13 bases between the two germline ends. The DNA of the CDR3 is TGTGCCAGCAGTCGCCAGGCGACTAGCACAGATACGCAGTATTTT. Translating it yields CASSRQATSTDTQYF.

The chain carries TRBV10-3 and TRBJ2-5, with TRBD2 matching 12 bases. CDR1 and CDR2 (germline): ENHRY, SYGVKD. The CDR3 extends over 15 amino acids. J lost 5 bases, V lost 4 bases, and 5 bases had no gene match. CDR3 region: CAISASGRAGETQYF. The DNA for the CDR3 is TGTGCCATCAGTGCTAGCGGGAGGGCCGGGGAGACCCAGTACTTC.

This clonotype has ten or more counts. This sequence joins TRBV28 and TRBJ2-7, with D possibly TRBD1 on 6 matching bases. CDR3 length equals 14 residues. V was pared by 5 bases and J by 2 bases, with 13 bases between. CDR1 is MDHEN and CDR2 is SYDVKM in the germline V gene. The CDR3 here is CASSPPGAPYEQYF. The CDR3 DNA is TGTGCCAGCAGTCCTCCAGGGGCTCCCTACGAGCAGTACTTC.

At least ten counts were recorded for this clonotype. The chain has TRBV20-1 and TRBJ2-7; possibly TRBD1 for D (5 bases). V was shortened by 6 bases and J by 1 base, with 13 bases between the two germline ends. The length of the CDR3 is 13 residues. Germline CDR1 and CDR2: DFQATT and SNEGSKA (reference sequence). The CDR3 bases are TGCAGTGCGGGATTACAGGTTTCCTACGAGCAGTACTTC. Amino acid sequence: CSAGLQVSYEQYF.

This clonotype was recorded a few times. The J gene is TRBJ1-2, the V gene TRBV27; D is uncertain. CDR3 length equals 15 residues. Germline V gene lookup returns CDR1 MNHEY and CDR2 SMNVEV (reference sequence). The V end lost 3 bases, the J end lost 2 bases, and 13 bases lay between the germline ends. This chain's CDR3 is CASSLTVTTNYGYTF. The CDR3 nucleotides are TGTGCCAGCAGTTTGACGGTTACCACCAACTATGGCTACACCTTC.

This clonotype has a count of ten or more. The rearrangement uses TRBV7-3 and TRBJ2-7, with TRBD2 matching over 13 bases. The CDR3 has 17 residues. With 4 bases clipped from V and 3 bases from J, the junction kept 9 bases outside the gene matches. Germline V CDR1 and CDR2: SGHTA, FQGTGA. This CDR3 reads CASSCGLAGAVDYEQYF. DNA for the CDR3: TGTGCCAGCAGCTGCGGACTAGCGGGAGCAGTTGACTACGAGCAGTACTTC.

In its sample, this clonotype was seen many times. The V and J genes are TRBV3-1 and TRBJ2-7; 7 bases are a match to TRBD2. In germline, CDR1 is LGHDT, CDR2 YNNKEL (reference sequence). With V trimmed by 5 bases and J by 0 bases, 10 bases remained unmatched. The CDR3 is 16 amino acids. The DNA for the CDR3 is TGTGCCAGCAGCAGAGCGGTGGCGGGAGACTCCTACGAGCAGTACTTC. Translated, it gives CASSRAVAGDSYEQYF.

This clonotype was found many times. V and J are TRBV12-3 or TRBV12-4 and TRBJ1-1, with D unclear. The CDR3 has 13 amino acids. Trimming took off 11 bases at V and 1 base at J, with 14 bases between the two ends. CDR3 sequence (DNA): TGTGCCCCCCCTATTAGACGGAACACTGAAGCTTTCTTT. Protein product: CAPPIRRNTEAFF.

This clonotype was counted at least ten times. The V call is TRBV20-1, the J call TRBJ2-4, with 7 positions matching TRBD1. The V and J ends lost 3 bases and 0 bases, in that order; junction bases with no gene match: 5. Germline V gene lookup returns CDR1 DFQATT and CDR2 SNEGSKA (reference sequence). The CDR3 totals 15 residues. The CDR3 bases are TGCAGTGCTAGGGGACAGAGACTAGCCAAAAACATTCAGTACTTC. Translation: CSARGQRLAKNIQYF.

In this sample, this clonotype turned up a few times. The chain links TRBV3-1 to TRBJ1-1, with a tentative D call TRBD1 (6 bases). The CDR3 spans 15 residues. Per the germline V gene, CDR1 is LGHDT and CDR2 is YNNKEL (reference sequence). With 4 bases removed from V and 5 bases from J, the gap between germline ends came to 17 bases. The CDR3 DNA reads as TGTGCCAGCAGCCCCTCAGACAGGATTAGGACTGAAGCTTTCTTT. This gives the protein CASSPSDRIRTEAFF. Complete variable domain (other parts from reference TRBV3-1 and TRBJ1-1): DTAVSQTPKYLVTQMGNDKSIKCEQNLGHDTMYWYKQDSKKFLKIMFSYNNKELIINETVPNRFSPKSPDKAHLNLHINSLELGDSAVYFCASSPSDRIRTEAFFGQGTRLTVV.

This clonotype has at least ten counts. This chain connects TRBV20-1 to TRBJ1-5; no clear D gene. CDR1 is DFQATT, CDR2 SNEGSKA, per germline (reference sequence). The CDR3 spans 13 residues. V lost 3 bases to trimming and J lost 5 bases, with 11 bases between them. For the CDR3, the DNA is TGCAGTGCTAGGGCGGGAGTCTATCAGCCCCAGCATTTT. Translation gives CSARAGVYQPQHF.

This clonotype has a count of ten or more. V usage is TRBV6-1 and J usage is TRBJ2-5; 10 nucleotides agree with TRBD2. CDR1 and CDR2 (germline): MNHNS, SASEGT. The V segment lost 5 bases and the J segment 5 bases; nucleotides outside the gene matches: 14. The CDR3 loop spans 17 amino acids. The CDR3 bases are TGTGCCAGCAGTCGCAGCGGGAGGGCTTACAAAGGGGAGACCCAGTACTTC. Translation: CASSRSGRAYKGETQYF.

The chain recombines TRBV25-1 with TRBJ1-1; the D is unclear. This CDR3 has 13 amino acids. Germline V lookup: CDR1 MGHDK, CDR2 SYGVNS. Deletions cut 6 bases from V and 4 bases from J, with 12 bases between. The CDR3 nucleotides are TGTGCCAGCAGCAAGGTAGGCGTCACTGAAGCTTTCTTT. It specifies CASSKVGVTEAFF.

This clonotype was detected many times. The rearrangement joins TRBV11-1 to TRBJ2-1; 9 bases match TRBD2. Germline values: CDR1 SGHAT, CDR2 FQDESV (reference sequence). The CDR3 length is 13 residues. The junction had 3 bases not matched to a gene; V was cut back by 6 bases and J by 6 bases. The CDR3, as DNA: TGTGCCAGCAGGCTAGCGGGAAGCAATGAGCAGTTCTTC. The encoded protein is CASRLAGSNEQFF.

This clonotype was seen repeatedly, ten times or more. The chain links TRBV7-9 to TRBJ2-7; 10 bases align to TRBD2. Germline CDR1 SEHNR, CDR2 FQNEAQ (reference sequence). The junction had 5 bases not matched to a gene; V was cut back by 4 bases and J by 2 bases. The CDR3 runs 15 residues. CDR3: CASSSSSGRPYEQYF. CDR3 coding DNA: TGTGCCAGCAGCTCCTCTAGCGGGAGACCCTACGAGCAGTACTTC.

A few counts support this clonotype. CDR3 sequence: CATSDGGRPGQETQYF. The CDR3 DNA sequence: TGTGCCACCAGTGATGGGGGGCGTCCGGGTCAAGAGACCCAGTACTTC. The gene calls are TRBV24-1 and TRBJ2-5; D is possibly TRBD1 or TRBD2 (6 bases each). The V gene lost 3 bases and the J gene lost 2 bases, with 15 bases spanning the gap. CDR1 and CDR2 from the germline V gene are KGHDR and SFDVKD. This CDR3 spans 16 amino acids.